The 31 T cell receptor beta chains listed next were all sequenced from one sample in a study of blood T cell repertoires in COVID-19. Profiling relied on immunoSEQ multiplex PCR, and the TCRdb table lists in-frame clones only, not all of them. The table shows roughly 280,000 clones, with around 87% occurring only once. Sequencing input: peripheral blood. These receptors were collected from an older woman with COVID-19, enrolled during active disease.

The chain is built from TRBV5-1 and TRBJ2-1, with D possibly TRBD1 on 6 matching bases. The germline V gene encodes CDR1 SGHRS and CDR2 YFSETQ. With 7 bases removed from V and 8 bases from J, the gap between germline ends came to 16 bases. This CDR3 has 13 amino acids. CDR3 bases: TGCGCCAGCTCCGCTAGACAGGCCCATGAGCAGTTCTTC. Translation: CASSARQAHEQFF.

This chain joins TRBV28 and TRBJ1-2; 9 bases are a match to TRBD1. J was trimmed by 5 bases and V by 3 bases; bases with no gene match: 7. CDR1 and CDR2 (germline): MDHEN, SYDVKM. The CDR3 sequence is 15 residues long. CDR3 bases: TGTGCCAGCAGTTTCATACAGGGGGCCCAGTATGGCTACACCTTC. Its protein is CASSFIQGAQYGYTF.

This clone occurred many times. Within the sample, other DNA sequences also encode this same CDR3. The gene calls are TRBV10-3 and TRBJ1-1, with TRBD1 matching 9 bases. There are 13 residues in the CDR3. Germline values: CDR1 ENHRY, CDR2 SYGVKD. V shed 6 bases, J shed 1 base, and the junction held 0 bases outside the gene matches. This CDR3 reads CAIRDRGNTEAFF. In nucleotides, the CDR3 is TGTGCCATCAGGGACAGGGGGAACACTGAAGCTTTCTTT.

This rearrangement joins TRBV10-3 to TRBJ2-7, with TRBD1 matching 8 bases. The CDR3 runs to 15 residues. The V and J ends lost 0 bases and 2 bases, in that order; junction bases with no gene match: 3. Germline V gene sequence: CDR1 ENHRY, CDR2 SYGVKD. This chain's CDR3 is CAISESLQGAYEQYF. Here the CDR3 DNA reads TGTGCCATCAGTGAGTCGCTACAGGGGGCCTACGAGCAGTACTTC.

The chain has TRBV7-9 and TRBJ2-5, with a possible D match to TRBD2 (5 bases). The CDR3 has 13 amino acids. Germline CDR1 is SEHNR and CDR2 is FQNEAQ (reference sequence). Trimming stripped 5 bases from V and 2 bases from J, with 9 bases between. The CDR3 loop is CASSGAAQETQYF. As DNA, the CDR3 is TGTGCCAGCAGCGGAGCGGCTCAAGAGACCCAGTACTTC.

The chain employs TRBV5-1 and TRBJ2-5, with 7 positions matching TRBD2. The CDR3 is made up of 14 amino acids. Per the germline V gene, CDR1 is SGHRS and CDR2 is YFSETQ. Trimming took 4 bases from V and 4 from J; bases not matched to a gene: 7. DNA of the CDR3: TGCGCCAGCAGCCCCCCAGCGGGAATAGAGACCCAGTACTTC. Protein: CASSPPAGIETQYF.

The chain carries TRBV3-1 (or the pseudogene TRBV3-2) and TRBJ2-1; 13 bases align to TRBD2. This CDR3 has 15 amino acids. The trim removed 3 bases at V and 5 bases at J, leaving 1 base unmatched. CDR1 and CDR2 (germline): LGHDT, YNNKEL (reference sequence). This CDR3 reads CASSHTSGGDNEQFF. The CDR3 nucleotides read TGTGCCAGCAGCCACACTAGCGGGGGGGACAATGAGCAGTTCTTC.

The rearrangement uses TRBV6-1 and TRBJ1-4; D gene uncertain. Germline V gives CDR1 MNHNS, CDR2 SASEGT. The CDR3 is made up of 15 amino acids. The V end was cut by 0 bases, the J end by 6 bases, with 11 bases between. CDR3 sequence: CASSEALGRDEKLFF. The CDR3 coding sequence is TGTGCCAGCAGTGAAGCGTTGGGGAGAGATGAAAAACTGTTTTTT.

This chain uses TRBV7-9 with TRBJ2-1, with 11 bases lining up with TRBD2. The CDR3 sequence is 16 residues long. After removal of 5 bases from V and 4 bases from J, the junction contained 7 bases not matched to a gene. Germline V gene data show CDR1 as SEHNR and CDR2 as FQNEAQ (reference sequence). CDR3 sequence: CASSPTSGSRYNEQFF. The CDR3 nucleotides are TGTGCCAGCAGCCCCACTAGCGGGAGTCGGTACAATGAGCAGTTCTTC.

This clone was observed many times. The J gene is TRBJ2-7, the V gene TRBV7-9; 8 positions match TRBD1. V was pared by 4 bases and J by 2 bases, with 7 bases of the junction left unmatched. This CDR3 is built from 15 residues. Germline CDR1 SEHNR, CDR2 FQNEAQ (reference sequence). The chain's CDR3 is CASSSVRDRTYEQYF. The CDR3 DNA follows: TGTGCCAGCAGCTCTGTTCGGGACAGGACCTACGAGCAGTACTTC.

The V and J genes are TRBV29-1 and TRBJ1-1; TRBD1 matches at 9 bases. The CDR3 extends over 15 amino acids. Germline loops: CDR1 SQVTM, CDR2 ANQGSEA. Losses at the gene ends were 6 bases for V and 1 base for J; bases not matched to a gene: 9. CDR3 DNA sequence: TGCAGCGTCGGCGGGACAGGGAAAACGAACACTGAAGCTTTCTTT. Amino acids: CSVGGTGKTNTEAFF.

The V call is TRBV4-1, the J call TRBJ1-2; D perhaps matches TRBD1 (5 bases). V was cut by 0 bases and J by 5 bases, with 13 bases left in between. The CDR3 is made up of 15 amino acids. Germline-derived CDR1 and CDR2 are MGHRA and YSYEKL. CDR3 in DNA: TGCGCCAGCAGCCAAGATCGGGGGAGGGATTATGGCTACACCTTC. Amino acid sequence: CASSQDRGRDYGYTF.

The CDR3 DNA is TGTGCCAGCAGTGAAGTTCAGAAGTCTGGTGAAAAACTGTTTTTT. Translated, it gives CASSEVQKSGEKLFF. The chain recombines TRBV2 with TRBJ1-4, with no clear D. Germline CDR1 and CDR2: SNHLY and FYNNEI. This CDR3 is built from 15 residues. V was trimmed by 1 base and J by 7 bases, leaving 13 bases between them.

Only a few counts were recorded for this clone. V is TRBV4-3 and J is TRBJ1-2; TRBD1 is a possible D gene (5 bases). V was pared by 1 base and J by 5 bases, with 20 bases between. CDR1 is LGHNA and CDR2 is YSLEER in the germline V gene. This CDR3 region has 17 residues. The CDR3 DNA reads TGCGCCAGCAGCCAAGTGGCATGGGGCTCGACTCGGTATGGCTACACCTTC. It specifies CASSQVAWGSTRYGYTF.

V usage is TRBV5-6 and J usage is TRBJ2-5, with TRBD1 matching over 7 bases. The junction had 18 bases not matched to a gene; V was cut back by 2 bases and J by 5 bases. The germline V gene has CDR1 SGHDT and CDR2 YYEEEE. The CDR3 totals 18 residues. DNA for the CDR3: TGTGCCAGCAGCTTTCGGGTCCTGGGACAGCCGGTCGGGGAGACCCAGTACTTC. Residues: CASSFRVLGQPVGETQYF.

This clone is a singleton in its sample. The rearrangement links TRBV6-5 to TRBJ1-4, with 7 bases matching TRBD1. CDR3 length equals 15 residues. The V and J ends lost 6 bases and 4 bases, in that order; junction bases with no gene match: 8. Germline lookup yields CDR1 MNHEY and CDR2 SVGAGI. The CDR3 bases are TGTGCCAGCAGACCCTTCGGGACAGTTAATGAAAAACTGTTTTTT. This codes for CASRPFGTVNEKLFF.

V gene TRBV4-3 combines with J gene TRBJ2-7, with 9 bases lining up with TRBD1. This CDR3 has 15 amino acids. Germline loops: CDR1 LGHNA, CDR2 YSLEER. V dropped 0 bases and J dropped 6; count of bases not matched to a gene: 6. In nucleotides, the CDR3 is TGCGCCAGCAGCCAAGATTACGGGACAGGGTTCGAGCAGTACTTC. Translating gives CASSQDYGTGFEQYF.

This rearrangement joins TRBV14 to TRBJ2-3; TRBD2 might be the D (6 bases). Germline loops: CDR1 SGHDN, CDR2 FVKESK. V dropped 5 bases and J dropped 7 bases, with 19 bases sitting between them. The CDR3 consists of 15 residues. The CDR3 region is CASSALWGEWNTQYF. CDR3 sequence (DNA): TGTGCCAGCAGCGCCCTCTGGGGGGAGTGGAATACGCAGTATTTT.

This sequence joins TRBV12-3 or TRBV12-4 and TRBJ1-2; TRBD1 agrees at 8 bases. The CDR3 sequence is 13 residues long. V shed 5 bases and J 4 bases; nucleotides not matched to a gene: 3. CDR3 in amino acids: CASSRTGPYGYTF. CDR3 DNA: TGTGCCAGCAGTCGGACAGGGCCCTATGGCTACACCTTC.

Worth noting for this clone: The same CDR3 also results from other DNA sequences found in this sample. The chain couples TRBV30 to TRBJ1-5; D is uncertain. Trimming shortened V by 0 bases and J by 1 base, and 4 bases separated the two germline ends. The CDR3 contains 13 residues. Germline CDR1 reads GTSNPN; CDR2 reads SVGIG (reference sequence). CDR3 nucleotide sequence: TGTGCCTGGAGTGTACAGAGCAATCAGCCCCAGCATTTT. This gives the protein CAWSVQSNQPQHF.

V usage is TRBV7-2 and J usage is TRBJ2-7, with D possibly TRBD2 on 7 matching bases. Germline V CDR1 and CDR2: SGHTA, FQGNSA. This CDR3 region has 15 residues. V lost 8 bases, J lost 2 bases, and 19 bases lay in between. The CDR3 is CASGRRGGGPYEQYF. CDR3 DNA sequence: TGTGCCAGCGGCCGTCGGGGCGGGGGCCCCTACGAGCAGTACTTC.

The chain couples TRBV19 to TRBJ1-2, with D perhaps matching TRBD1 (6 bases). Germline V CDR1 and CDR2: LNHDA, SQIVND (reference sequence). V was cut by 3 bases and J by 2 bases, with 10 bases left in between. The CDR3 extends over 14 amino acids. CDR3 sequence (DNA): TGTGCCAGTAGTATTGACAGGCTAAACTATGGCTACACCTTC. Its translation is CASSIDRLNYGYTF.

The chain joins TRBV7-2 to TRBJ1-2, with D possibly TRBD1 on 5 matching bases. This CDR3 is 15 amino acids long. Germline assignment: CDR1 SGHTA and CDR2 FQGNSA. Trimming took 2 bases from V and 7 from J, leaving 17 bases between them. This chain's CDR3 is CASSLTGPLLGGYTF. CDR3 sequence (DNA): TGTGCCAGCAGCTTAACAGGACCGTTGTTGGGTGGCTACACCTTC.

This clone has a handful of counts. The chain uses TRBV4-3 and TRBJ1-1; 8 bases match TRBD1. Germline-derived CDR1 and CDR2 are LGHNA and YSLEER. After removal of 1 base from V and 5 bases from J, the junction contained 6 bases not matched to a gene. The CDR3 runs to 15 residues. This CDR3 reads CASSQGQGLGTEAFF. The CDR3 bases are TGCGCCAGCAGCCAAGGACAGGGGCTGGGAACTGAAGCTTTCTTT.

The gene calls are TRBV7-8 and TRBJ2-1; D not certain. Trimming shortened V by 0 bases and J by 6 bases, and 9 bases separated the two germline ends. CDR3 length: 14 residues. The germline gives CDR1 SGHVS, CDR2 FQNEAQ. The CDR3: CASSLAIASNEQFF. CDR3 DNA sequence: TGTGCCAGCAGCTTAGCGATTGCTAGCAATGAGCAGTTCTTC.

The chain uses TRBV27 and TRBJ2-3, with 7 bases that match TRBD2. The CDR3 is 12 residues long. Germline V gives CDR1 MNHEY, CDR2 SMNVEV (reference sequence). J was trimmed by 14 bases and V by 7 bases; bases with no gene match: 12. CDR3 nucleotide sequence: TGTGCCAGCAACGGGGGGTTCGGGAGATGGTATTTT. This codes for CASNGGFGRWYF.

The V call is TRBV7-8, the J call TRBJ2-3, with TRBD1 as a possible D gene (5 bases). V was cut by 0 bases and J by 6 bases, with 13 bases left in between. Germline assignment: CDR1 SGHVS and CDR2 FQNEAQ. The CDR3 totals 15 residues. CDR3 in amino acids: CASSLAVAGFDTQYF. The CDR3 DNA reads TGTGCCAGCAGCTTAGCTGTGGCAGGGTTTGATACGCAGTATTTT.

V is TRBV9 and J is TRBJ2-3; 11 bases fit TRBD2. The CDR3 length is 17 residues. Germline CDR1 SGDLS, CDR2 YYNGEE. With V trimmed by 4 bases and J by 8 bases, 15 bases remained unmatched. The CDR3 protein is CASSPRGSLAGGGTQYF. In nucleotides, the CDR3 is TGTGCCAGCAGCCCCCGGGGGAGCCTAGCGGGGGGAGGTACGCAGTATTTT.

The chain couples TRBV5-1 to TRBJ1-1; D call uncertain. CDR1 is SGHRS, CDR2 YFSETQ, per germline. Trimming pared 3 bases from V and 2 bases from J, leaving 11 bases between. The CDR3 spans 14 residues. DNA of the CDR3: TGCGCCAGCAGCTCTCTCAGTGTAAACACTGAAGCTTTCTTT. It yields the protein CASSSLSVNTEAFF.

The chain employs TRBV4-3 and TRBJ2-5; 10 bases are a match to TRBD2. The CDR3 has 18 residues. Trimming at V came to 0 bases and at J to 5 bases, leaving 12 bases not matched to a gene. Germline V gene sequence: CDR1 LGHNA, CDR2 YSLEER. CDR3 coding DNA: TGCGCCAGCAGCCAAGATCTACTAGCGGGACGTGGTGTGGAGACCCAGTACTTC. Translation: CASSQDLLAGRGVETQYF.

V is TRBV5-8 and J is TRBJ2-1; 9 nucleotides agree with TRBD1. The CDR3 has 14 residues. CDR1 and CDR2 (germline): SGHTS, YDEGEE. The J segment lost 3 bases and the V segment lost 5 bases, leaving 3 bases of the junction unmatched. The CDR3, as DNA: TGTGCCAGCAGGGGACAGGGATACTACAATGAGCAGTTCTTC. Translated, it gives CASRGQGYYNEQFF.